Reported below is one T cell receptor (beta chain). Its antigen is not identified. Germline CDR1 and CDR2: SNHLY and FYNNEI. This CDR3 contains 15 residues. V lost 6 bases to trimming and J lost 2 bases; unmatched junction nucleotides: 9. This specimen comes from a study of cytomegalovirus exposure and HLA in healthy donors. Whole-study results and caveats: As a later analysis revealed, most CMV-associated TCR beta chains appeared HLA-restricted. Links to common viral pathogens appeared, in a later analysis, for several of the most significant clusters. Certain sequence variants were highly shared and formed a cluster, and this cluster was likely a sequencing artifact. In vitro work confirmed that a few CMV-associated chains recognize CMV antigens.

PCR involved 60 Vbeta and 13 Jbeta primers. The protocol was immunoSEQ multiplex PCR, while the TCRdb copy is restricted to in-frame clones and leaves out a portion. This repertoire comprises 35,000 to 45,000 clones; its ten largest clones make up under 5%. Sequencing was performed on PBMCs. This chain joins TRBV2 and TRBJ2-7, with 8 bases that match TRBD2. The clonotype originates from a male donor in good health and CMV-seronegative. The DNA of the CDR3 is TGTGCCAGCAGCCCTACTAGCGGAGGGCCCTACGAGCAGTACTTC. Its protein is CASSPTSGGPYEQYF.